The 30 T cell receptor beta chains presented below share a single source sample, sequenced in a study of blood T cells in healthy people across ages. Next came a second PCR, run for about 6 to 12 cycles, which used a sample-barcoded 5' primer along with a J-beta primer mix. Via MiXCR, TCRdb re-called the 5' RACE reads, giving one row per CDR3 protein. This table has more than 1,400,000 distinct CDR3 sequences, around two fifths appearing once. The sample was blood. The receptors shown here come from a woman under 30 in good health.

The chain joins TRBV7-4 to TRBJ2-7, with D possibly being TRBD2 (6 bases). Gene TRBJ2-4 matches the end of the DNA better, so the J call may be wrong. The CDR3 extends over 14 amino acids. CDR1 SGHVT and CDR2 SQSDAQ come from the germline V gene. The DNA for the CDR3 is TGTGCCAGCCCCCGGCGGCGAGGAGGGAACATTCAGTACTTC. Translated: CASPRRRGGNIQYF.

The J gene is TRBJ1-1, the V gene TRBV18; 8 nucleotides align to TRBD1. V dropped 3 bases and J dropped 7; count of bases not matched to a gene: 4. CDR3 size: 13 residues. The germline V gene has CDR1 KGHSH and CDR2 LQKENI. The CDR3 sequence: CASSPDREFEAFF. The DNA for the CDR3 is TGTGCCAGCTCACCGGACAGGGAATTTGAAGCTTTCTTT. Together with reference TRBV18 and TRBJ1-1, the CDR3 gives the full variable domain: NAGVMQNPRHLVRRRGQEARLRCSPMKGHSHVYWYRQLPEEGLKFMVYLQKENIIDESGMPKERFSAEFPKEGPSILRIQQVVRGDSAAYFCASSPDREFEAFFGQGTRLTVV.

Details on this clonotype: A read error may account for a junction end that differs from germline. The DNA for the CDR3 is TGCAGTGTTGGCGGGTGTGAGCAGTTCTTC. Amino acids: CSVGGCEQFF. V and J are TRBV29-1 and TRBJ2-1, with D maybe TRBD2 (5 bases). Germline assignment: CDR1 SQVTM and CDR2 ANQGSEA. The CDR3 loop spans 10 amino acids.

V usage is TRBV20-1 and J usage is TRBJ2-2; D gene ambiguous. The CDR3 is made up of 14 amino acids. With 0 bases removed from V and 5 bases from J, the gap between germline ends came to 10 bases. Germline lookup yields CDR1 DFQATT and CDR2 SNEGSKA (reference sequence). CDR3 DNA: TGCAGTGCTAGAGACACATTTGAGACCGGGGAGCTGTTTTTT. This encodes CSARDTFETGELFF.

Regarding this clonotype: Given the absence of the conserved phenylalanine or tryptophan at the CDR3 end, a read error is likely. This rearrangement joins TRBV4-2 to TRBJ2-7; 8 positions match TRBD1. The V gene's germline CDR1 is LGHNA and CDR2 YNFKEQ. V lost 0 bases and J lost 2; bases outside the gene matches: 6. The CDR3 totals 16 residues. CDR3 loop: CASSQDRAGGPYEQYL. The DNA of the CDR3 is TGTGCCAGCAGCCAAGATAGAGCAGGGGGCCCCTACGAGCAGTACTTA.

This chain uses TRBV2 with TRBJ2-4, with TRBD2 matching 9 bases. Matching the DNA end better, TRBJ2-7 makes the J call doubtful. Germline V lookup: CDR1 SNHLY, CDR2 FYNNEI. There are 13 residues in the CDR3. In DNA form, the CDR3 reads TGTGCCAGCTGGCGGGAGGGCGACTACGAGCAGTACTTC. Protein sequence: CASWREGDYEQYF.

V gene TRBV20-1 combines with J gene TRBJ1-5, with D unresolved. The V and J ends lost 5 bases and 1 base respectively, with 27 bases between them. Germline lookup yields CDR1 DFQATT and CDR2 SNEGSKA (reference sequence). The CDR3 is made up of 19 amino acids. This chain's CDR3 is CSAGRKGSAAVWSNQPQHF. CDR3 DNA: TGCAGTGCTGGGAGAAAAGGGAGCGCGGCCGTTTGGAGCAATCAGCCCCAGCATTTT.

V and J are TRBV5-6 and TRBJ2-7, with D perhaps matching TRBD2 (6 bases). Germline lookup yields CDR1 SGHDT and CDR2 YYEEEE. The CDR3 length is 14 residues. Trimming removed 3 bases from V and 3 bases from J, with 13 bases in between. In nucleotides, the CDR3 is TGTGCCAGCAGCTCTAAAACCGGGGGCTACGAGCAGTACTTC. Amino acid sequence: CASSSKTGGYEQYF.

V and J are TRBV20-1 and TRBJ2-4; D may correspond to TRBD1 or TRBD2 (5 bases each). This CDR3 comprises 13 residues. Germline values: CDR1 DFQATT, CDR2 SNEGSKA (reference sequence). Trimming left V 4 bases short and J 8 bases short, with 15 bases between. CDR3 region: CSAIKGTLDIQYF. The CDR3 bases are TGCAGTGCTATTAAAGGGACCCTGGACATTCAGTACTTC.

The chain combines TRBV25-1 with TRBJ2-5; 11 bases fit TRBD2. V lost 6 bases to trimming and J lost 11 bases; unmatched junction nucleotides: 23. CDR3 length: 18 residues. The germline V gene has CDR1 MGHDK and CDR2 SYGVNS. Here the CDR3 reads CASRVAGGAPFTYNEQYF. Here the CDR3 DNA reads TGTGCCAGCAGAGTAGCGGGAGGGGCCCCATTTACTTACAATGAGCAGTACTTC.

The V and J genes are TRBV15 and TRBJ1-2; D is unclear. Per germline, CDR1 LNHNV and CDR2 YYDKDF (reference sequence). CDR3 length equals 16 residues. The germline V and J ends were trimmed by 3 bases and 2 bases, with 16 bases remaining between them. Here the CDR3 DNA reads TGTGCCACCAGCAGTGGGCCGGGGATACTAAACTATGGCTACACCTTC. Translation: CATSSGPGILNYGYTF.

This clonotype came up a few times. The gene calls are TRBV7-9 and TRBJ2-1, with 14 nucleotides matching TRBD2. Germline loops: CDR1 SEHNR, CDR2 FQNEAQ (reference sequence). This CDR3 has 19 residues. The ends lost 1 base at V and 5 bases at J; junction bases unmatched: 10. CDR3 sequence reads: CASSLESGLAGEPNNEQFF. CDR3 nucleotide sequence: TGTGCCAGCAGCTTAGAGTCGGGACTAGCGGGGGAGCCGAACAATGAGCAGTTCTTC.

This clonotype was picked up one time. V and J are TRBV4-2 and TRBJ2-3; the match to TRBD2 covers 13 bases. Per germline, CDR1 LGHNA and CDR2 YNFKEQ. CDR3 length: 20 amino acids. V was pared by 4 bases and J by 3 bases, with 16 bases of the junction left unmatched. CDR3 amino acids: CASSREGGTSGTKPTDTQYF. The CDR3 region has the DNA TGTGCCAGCAGCCGCGAAGGGGGGACTAGCGGGACTAAACCGACAGATACGCAGTATTTT.

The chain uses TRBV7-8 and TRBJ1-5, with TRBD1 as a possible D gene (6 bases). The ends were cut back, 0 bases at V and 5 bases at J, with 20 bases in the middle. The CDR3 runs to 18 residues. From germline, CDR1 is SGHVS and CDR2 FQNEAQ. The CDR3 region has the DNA TGTGCCAGCAGCTTAGCGCTGGCGGGGGGGCCTCCTTATCAGCCCCAGCATTTT. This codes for CASSLALAGGPPYQPQHF.

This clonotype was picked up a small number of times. CDR3 in amino acids: CASSQGQGPYYEQYF. DNA for the CDR3: TGCGCCAGCAGCCAAGGGCAGGGTCCCTACTACGAGCAGTACTTC. The chain combines TRBV4-1 with TRBJ2-7; perhaps TRBD1 as D (5 bases). Trimming shortened V by 1 base and J by 3 bases, and 13 bases separated the two germline ends. Germline lookup yields CDR1 MGHRA and CDR2 YSYEKL. The CDR3 covers 15 residues.

This CDR3 reads CASSSQGKPQHF. The CDR3 bases are TGTGCCAGCAGCTCTCAGGGGAAGCCCCAGCATTTT. This chain uses TRBV7-2 with TRBJ1-5, with D possibly TRBD1 on 6 matching bases. V was clipped by 4 bases and J by 8 bases, with 9 bases between them. This CDR3 comprises 12 residues. Per the germline V gene, CDR1 is SGHTA and CDR2 is FQGNSA.

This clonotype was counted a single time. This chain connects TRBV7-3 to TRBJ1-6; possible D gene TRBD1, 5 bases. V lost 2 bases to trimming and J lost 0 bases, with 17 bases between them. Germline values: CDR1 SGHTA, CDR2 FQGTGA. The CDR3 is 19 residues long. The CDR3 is CASSLPGDSGSSYNSPLHF. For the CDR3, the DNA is TGTGCCAGCAGCTTACCCGGGGATTCAGGGAGCTCCTATAATTCACCCCTCCACTTT.

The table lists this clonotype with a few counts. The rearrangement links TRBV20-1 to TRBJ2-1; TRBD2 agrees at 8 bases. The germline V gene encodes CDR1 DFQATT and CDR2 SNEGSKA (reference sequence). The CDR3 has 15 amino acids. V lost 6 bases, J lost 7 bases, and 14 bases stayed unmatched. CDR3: CSARTGTRGANEQFF. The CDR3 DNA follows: TGCAGTGCCCGTACCGGGACTAGGGGGGCTAATGAGCAGTTCTTC.

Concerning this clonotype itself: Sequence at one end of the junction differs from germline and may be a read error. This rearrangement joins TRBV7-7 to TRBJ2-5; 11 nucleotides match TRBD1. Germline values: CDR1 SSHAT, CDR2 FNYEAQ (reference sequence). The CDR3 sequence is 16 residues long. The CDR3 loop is CASSLFAGTGGETQYF. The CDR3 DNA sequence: TGTGCTAGCAGCTTATTCGCCGGGACAGGGGGAGAGACCCAGTACTTC.

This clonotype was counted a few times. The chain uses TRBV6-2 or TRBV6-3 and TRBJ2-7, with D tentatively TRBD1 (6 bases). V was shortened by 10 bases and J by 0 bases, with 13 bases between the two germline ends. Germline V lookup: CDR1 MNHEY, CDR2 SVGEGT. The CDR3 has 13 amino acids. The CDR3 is CATTGQISYEQYF. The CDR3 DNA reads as TGTGCCACCACCGGACAGATCTCCTACGAGCAGTACTTC.

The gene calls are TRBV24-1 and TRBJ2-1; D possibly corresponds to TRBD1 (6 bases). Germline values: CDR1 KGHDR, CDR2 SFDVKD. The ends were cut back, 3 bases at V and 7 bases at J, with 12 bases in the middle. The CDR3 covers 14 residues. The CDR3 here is CATSDRTGKNEQFF. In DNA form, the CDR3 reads TGTGCCACCAGTGATCGCACAGGGAAAAATGAGCAGTTCTTC.

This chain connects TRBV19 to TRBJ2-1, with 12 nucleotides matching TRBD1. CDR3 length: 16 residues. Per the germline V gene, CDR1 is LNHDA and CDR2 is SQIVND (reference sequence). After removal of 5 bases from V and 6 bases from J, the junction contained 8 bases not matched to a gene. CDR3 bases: TGTGCCAGTAGTTTCCGGGACAGGGGGCAGGTCAATGAGCAGTTCTTC. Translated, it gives CASSFRDRGQVNEQFF.

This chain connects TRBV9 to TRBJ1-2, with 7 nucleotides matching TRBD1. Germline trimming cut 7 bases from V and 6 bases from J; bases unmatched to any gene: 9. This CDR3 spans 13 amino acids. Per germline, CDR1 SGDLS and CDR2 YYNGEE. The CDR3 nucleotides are TGTGCCAGCGGGAGACAGGGTACCCATGGCTACACCTTC. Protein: CASGRQGTHGYTF.

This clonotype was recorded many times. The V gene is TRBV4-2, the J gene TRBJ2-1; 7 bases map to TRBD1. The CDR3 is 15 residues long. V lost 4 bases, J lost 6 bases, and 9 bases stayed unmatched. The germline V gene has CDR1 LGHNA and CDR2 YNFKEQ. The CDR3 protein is CASSLGQGESNEQFF. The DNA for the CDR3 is TGTGCCAGCAGCCTCGGCCAGGGGGAATCCAATGAGCAGTTCTTC.

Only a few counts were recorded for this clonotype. The CDR3 DNA follows: TGTGCCAGCAGTGTGACAGATTCGGTTAATGAAAAACTGTTTTTT. Its protein product is CASSVTDSVNEKLFF. The chain recombines TRBV25-1 with TRBJ1-4; possible D gene TRBD1, 5 bases. Germline V lookup: CDR1 MGHDK, CDR2 SYGVNS. The CDR3 spans 15 residues. V was pared by 4 bases and J by 4 bases, with 13 bases between.

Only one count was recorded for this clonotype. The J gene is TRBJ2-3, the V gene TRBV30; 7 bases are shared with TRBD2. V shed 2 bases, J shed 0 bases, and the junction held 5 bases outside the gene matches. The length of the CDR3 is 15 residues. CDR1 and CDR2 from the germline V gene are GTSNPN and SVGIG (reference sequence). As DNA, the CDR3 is TGTGCCTGGAGTCGCATGGGGGGGAGCACAGATACGCAGTATTTT. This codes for CAWSRMGGSTDTQYF. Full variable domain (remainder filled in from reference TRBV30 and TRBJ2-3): SQTIHQWPATLVQPVGSPLSLECTVEGTSNPNLYWYRQAAGRGLQLLFYSVGIGQISSEVPQNLSASRPQDRQFILSSKKLLLSDSGFYLCAWSRMGGSTDTQYFGPGTRLTVL.

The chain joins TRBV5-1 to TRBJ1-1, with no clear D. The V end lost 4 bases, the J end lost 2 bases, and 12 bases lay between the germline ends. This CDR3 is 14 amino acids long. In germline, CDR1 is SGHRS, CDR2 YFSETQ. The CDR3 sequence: CASSPRAQNTEAFF. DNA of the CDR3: TGCGCCAGCAGCCCCCGGGCCCAAAACACTGAAGCTTTCTTT.

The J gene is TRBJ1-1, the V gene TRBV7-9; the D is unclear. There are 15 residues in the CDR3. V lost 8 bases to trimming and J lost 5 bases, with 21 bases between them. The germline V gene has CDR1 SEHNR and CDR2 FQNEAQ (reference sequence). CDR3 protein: CASSPDSYMGTEAFF. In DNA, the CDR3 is TGTGCCAGCTCCCCGGACTCGTACATGGGGACTGAAGCTTTCTTT.

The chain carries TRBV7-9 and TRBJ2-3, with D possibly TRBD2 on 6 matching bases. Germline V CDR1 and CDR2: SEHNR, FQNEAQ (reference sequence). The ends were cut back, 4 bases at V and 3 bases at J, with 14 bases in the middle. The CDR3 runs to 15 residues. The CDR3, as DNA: TGTGCCAGCAGCTCCGCGTACGGGGGTACAGATACGCAGTATTTT. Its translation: CASSSAYGGTDTQYF. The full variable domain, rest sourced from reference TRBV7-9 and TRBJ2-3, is DTGVSQNPRHKITKRGQNVTFRCDPISEHNRLYWYRQTLGQGPEFLTYFQNEAQLEKSRLLSDRFSAERPKGSFSTLEIQRTEQGDSAMYLCASSSAYGGTDTQYFGPGTRLTVL.

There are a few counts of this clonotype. CDR3 loop: CASSGDIPNNEQFF. The CDR3 bases are TGTGCCAGCAGTGGGGACATCCCCAACAATGAGCAGTTCTTC. This chain connects TRBV6-5 to TRBJ2-1, with D possibly matching TRBD1 (6 bases). Germline V CDR1 and CDR2: MNHEY, SVGAGI. The CDR3 has 14 residues. V was shortened by 5 bases and J by 5 bases, with 13 bases between the two germline ends.